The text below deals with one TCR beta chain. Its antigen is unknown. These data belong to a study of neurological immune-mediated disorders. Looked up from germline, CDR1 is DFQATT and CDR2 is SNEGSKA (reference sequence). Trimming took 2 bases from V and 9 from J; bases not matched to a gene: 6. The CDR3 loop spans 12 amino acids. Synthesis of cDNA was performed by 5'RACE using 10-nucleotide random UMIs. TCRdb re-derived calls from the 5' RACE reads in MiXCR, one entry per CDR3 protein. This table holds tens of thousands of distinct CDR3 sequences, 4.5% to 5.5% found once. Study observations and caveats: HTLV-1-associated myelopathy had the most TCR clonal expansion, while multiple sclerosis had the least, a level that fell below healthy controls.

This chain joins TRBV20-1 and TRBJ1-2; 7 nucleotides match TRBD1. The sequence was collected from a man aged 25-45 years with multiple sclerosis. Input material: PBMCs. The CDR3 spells CSARSDRNSYTF. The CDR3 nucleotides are TGCAGTGCTAGATCGGACAGGAACAGCTACACCTTC.